Detailed here is one T cell receptor (beta chain). These data are taken from a study of shared clonotypes between healthy human individuals. The CDR3 is 15 amino acids. V shed 5 bases, J shed 3 bases, and the junction held 5 bases outside the gene matches. Germline values: CDR1 SGHTA, CDR2 FQGNSA. Profiling relied on immunoSEQ multiplex PCR, and the TCRdb table lists in-frame clones only, not all of them. The top ten clones hold about 0.37% of a sample with a few million clones, roughly 93% of them seen once. From CD4+ cells came CD45RA+ naive and CD45RA-negative memory subsets. Sequencing was done on a sample of naive CD4+ T cells from PBMCs. This sample's subset: CD45RA+ positively selected. J is TRBJ2-3 and V is TRBV7-2; the match to TRBD2 covers 10 bases. This TCR came from a man aged 18 to 29 in good health. Some clones in this sample may be carry-over from other donors' samples. CDR3 protein: CASSPLAGATDTQYF. As DNA, the CDR3 is TGTGCCAGCAGCCCTCTAGCGGGAGCTACAGATACGCAGTATTTT.